This TCR beta chain comes out of a study of cytomegalovirus exposure and HLA in healthy donors. Study results and limitations: A prior analysis recorded that most TCR beta V segments were productive about 87% or about 30% of the time.

In the PCR, 60 Vbeta and 13 Jbeta primers were used. Clones were read by immunoSEQ multiplex PCR, and TCRdb kept only the in-frame ones, dropping some. The table lists about 58,000 clones. Germline V lookup: CDR1 SGHRS, CDR2 YFSETQ. This CDR3 has 13 amino acids. Trimming took 2 bases from V and 3 from J; bases not matched to a gene: 2. A remark on this clone: No antigen is known for it.

The rearrangement links TRBV5-1 to TRBJ2-7, with 7 bases matching TRBD1. The sequence came from a woman under 30 in good health and CMV-seronegative. Sample: PBMCs. CDR3 in amino acids: CASSFWTGYEQYF. The CDR3 nucleotides read TGCGCCAGCAGCTTCTGGACAGGCTACGAGCAGTACTTC.